Listed here are 8 T cell receptor beta chains from one sample, sequenced in a study of T cell repertoires in cytomegalovirus infection. Which antigens these TCRs recognize remains unknown. TCRdb re-called the reads through MiXCR, storing one row per CDR3 protein. The table lists hundreds of thousands of distinct CDR3 sequences, approximately 31% of them singletons. The source was cultured CD8+ T cells from PBMCs, collected from culture after CMV antigen stimulation. All receptors derive from a human donor in good health (CMV status not recorded). Some clones in this sample may be carry-over from other donors' samples.

The table lists this clonotype with many counts. This chain joins TRBV28 and TRBJ1-1; TRBD1 might be the D (5 bases). The CDR3 extends over 17 amino acids. Between the trimmed V and J ends, which lost 5 bases and 1 base, there was a span of 20 bases. Germline V gene data show CDR1 as MDHEN and CDR2 as SYDVKM. CDR3 nucleotides: TGTGCCAGCAGTCCCAGACAGCCTCCTAATCCGAACACTGAAGCTTTCTTT. It specifies CASSPRQPPNPNTEAFF.

The chain employs TRBV7-6 and TRBJ2-7; 9 bases match TRBD2. The V and J ends lost 5 bases and 3 bases, in that order; junction bases with no gene match: 5. This CDR3 region has 14 residues. Germline V CDR1 and CDR2: SGHVS, FNYEAQ. This chain's CDR3 is CASSAGGPGYEQYF. The CDR3 bases are TGTGCCAGCAGCGCGGGGGGGCCGGGCTACGAGCAGTACTTC. The variable domain in full, completed from reference TRBV7-6 and TRBJ2-7, reads GAGVSQSPRYKVTKRGQDVALRCDPISGHVSLYWYRQALGQGPEFLTYFNYEAQQDKSGLPNDRFSAERPEGSISTLTIQRTEQRDSAMYRCASSAGGPGYEQYFGPGTRLTVT.

This clonotype was seen ten or more times. The chain employs TRBV7-2 and TRBJ2-3; TRBD2 matches at 8 bases. CDR3 length equals 16 residues. V lost 1 base, J lost 2 bases, and 5 bases stayed unmatched. Germline assignment: CDR1 SGHTA and CDR2 FQGNSA. This CDR3 is CASSLVGGGYTDTQYF. The DNA of the CDR3 is TGTGCCAGCAGCTTAGTTGGCGGGGGGTACACAGATACGCAGTATTTT.

This chain links TRBV12-3 or TRBV12-4 with TRBJ1-5; 12 bases agree with TRBD1. V lost 6 bases and J lost 0; bases outside the gene matches: 12. This CDR3 comprises 19 residues. The CDR3 DNA follows: TGTGCCAGCAGCCCCCCCGGGACAGGGGGCCCTTATAGCAATCAGCCCCAGCATTTT. This encodes CASSPPGTGGPYSNQPQHF.

The sample holds a few counts of this clonotype. This chain uses TRBV25-1 with TRBJ1-1, with 7 positions matching TRBD1. CDR1 is MGHDK, CDR2 SYGVNS, per germline. J gave up 6 bases and V 3 bases, and 10 bases lay outside the gene matches. This CDR3 comprises 15 residues. The CDR3 protein is CASSEHRGWMAEAFF. The CDR3 DNA reads TGTGCCAGCAGTGAGCACAGGGGCTGGATGGCTGAAGCTTTCTTT.

The chain is built from TRBV2 and TRBJ2-3; 7 bases are shared with TRBD2. CDR3 length: 15 residues. Unmatched junction bases numbered 11, after V lost 7 bases and J lost 4 bases. From germline, CDR1 is SNHLY and CDR2 FYNNEI. The CDR3 nucleotides are TGTGCCAGCAATCAAGGGGCCCGGGAGGCAGATACGCAGTATTTT. This codes for CASNQGAREADTQYF. Full variable domain (remainder filled in from reference TRBV2 and TRBJ2-3): EPEVTQTPSHQVTQMGQEVILRCVPISNHLYFYWYRQILGQKVEFLVSFYNNEISEKSEIFDDQFSVERPDGSNFTLKIRSTKLEDSAMYFCASNQGAREADTQYFGPGTRLTVL.

V usage is TRBV19 and J usage is TRBJ1-5, with a weak D call TRBD1 (5 bases). This CDR3 has 15 residues. Trimming cost V 6 bases and J 9 bases, with 21 bases left between them. The germline gives CDR1 LNHDA, CDR2 SQIVND (reference sequence). The CDR3 bases are TGTGCCAGTAGCGTAGATACAGGCCCCGGGTGGCCCCAGCATTTT. Translating it yields CASSVDTGPGWPQHF.

The gene calls are TRBV27 and TRBJ2-1, with TRBD2 as a possible D gene (7 bases). Germline V CDR1 and CDR2: MNHEY, SMNVEV (reference sequence). V shed 8 bases and J shed 1 base, with 18 bases lying between them. This CDR3 is 16 amino acids long. The CDR3 spells CASCVGRGASYNEQFF. The CDR3, as DNA: TGTGCCAGCTGTGTTGGGAGGGGGGCTTCCTACAATGAGCAGTTCTTC.